Following are 30 T cell receptor beta chains from one sample sequenced in a study of cytomegalovirus exposure and HLA in healthy donors. PCR primers comprised 60 Vbeta and 13 Jbeta primers. The table came from immunoSEQ multiplex PCR; TCRdb's copy has only in-frame clones and leaves some out. Of roughly 65,000 clones in the sample, roughly two thirds were seen once. Sequencing was carried out using PBMCs. The receptor source for this set is a middle-aged man in good health and CMV-seropositive.

The J gene is TRBJ1-1, the V gene TRBV18, with D hard to call. The CDR3 is 14 amino acids. The V end was cut by 2 bases, the J end by 0 bases, with 7 bases between. The germline V gene encodes CDR1 KGHSH and CDR2 LQKENI. The CDR3 protein is CASSPAVVNTEAFF. CDR3 DNA sequence: TGTGCCAGCTCACCAGCCGTAGTGAACACTGAAGCTTTCTTT.

The chain uses TRBV29-1 and TRBJ2-7; no firm D call. The CDR3 extends over 13 amino acids. V dropped 6 bases and J dropped 1 base, with 13 bases sitting between them. Germline V gene lookup returns CDR1 SQVTM and CDR2 ANQGSEA. CDR3 DNA sequence: TGCAGCGTCCAGTCGACATTTTCCTACGAGCAGTACTTC. This codes for CSVQSTFSYEQYF.

The rearrangement uses TRBV7-9 and TRBJ2-1; weak D call: TRBD2 (5 bases). The CDR3 sequence is 11 residues long. Germline CDR1 reads SEHNR; CDR2 reads FQNEAQ (reference sequence). V was pared by 6 bases and J by 9 bases, with 9 bases between. The chain's CDR3 is CASSGGGEQFF. The CDR3 DNA reads as TGTGCCAGCAGTGGAGGTGGTGAGCAGTTCTTC.

In DNA form, the CDR3 reads TGTGCCAGCCAGGGGGCGTTTAACACTGAAGCTTTCTTT. Translated: CASQGAFNTEAFF. The chain couples TRBV6-1 to TRBJ1-1, with TRBD1 identical over 8 bases. V was pared by 8 bases and J by 2 bases, with 4 bases of the junction left unmatched. The CDR3 is 13 residues long. Germline V gene lookup returns CDR1 MNHNS and CDR2 SASEGT.

V gene TRBV5-1 combines with J gene TRBJ1-3, with TRBD1 matching over 7 bases. This CDR3 is built from 14 residues. V shed 3 bases, J shed 5 bases, and the junction held 5 bases outside the gene matches. Germline V gene lookup returns CDR1 SGHRS and CDR2 YFSETQ. This CDR3 reads CASSWGQSRNTIYF. CDR3 sequence (DNA): TGCGCCAGCAGCTGGGGACAGTCACGAAACACCATATATTTT.

The CDR3 bases are TGTGCCAGCAGTCTGCTCCACTTGAACACTGAAGCTTTCTTT. Amino acid sequence: CASSLLHLNTEAFF. The chain recombines TRBV6-5 with TRBJ1-1, with D unclear. CDR1 and CDR2 from the germline V gene are MNHEY and SVGAGI. The V and J ends lost 5 bases and 0 bases respectively, with 10 bases between them. The CDR3 extends over 14 amino acids.

The DNA for the CDR3 is TGTGCCAGACTCAGGGCGCTCACTGAAGCTTTCTTT. This sequence encodes CARLRALTEAFF. The chain recombines TRBV6-5 with TRBJ1-1; a possible D gene is TRBD1 (5 bases). The CDR3 is 12 amino acids. Germline V gives CDR1 MNHEY, CDR2 SVGAGI. Trimming shortened V by 9 bases and J by 4 bases, and 12 bases separated the two germline ends.

This sequence joins TRBV6-1 and TRBJ1-5, with a possible D match to TRBD1 (5 bases). The CDR3 runs 14 residues. The germline V gene encodes CDR1 MNHNS and CDR2 SASEGT. Trimming took off 8 bases at V and 0 bases at J, with 11 bases between the two ends. The CDR3 region has the DNA TGTGCCAGCCTGACAGACCATAGCAATCAGCCCCAGCATTTT. The encoded protein is CASLTDHSNQPQHF.

This rearrangement joins TRBV7-8 to TRBJ1-1; the match to TRBD1 covers 8 bases. This CDR3 has 16 residues. CDR1 is SGHVS and CDR2 is FQNEAQ in the germline V gene. V lost 5 bases, J lost 2 bases, and 10 bases stayed unmatched. The CDR3 nucleotides are TGTGCCAGCAGCCCGCGACAGGGGAATCTTAACACTGAAGCTTTCTTT. It codes for CASSPRQGNLNTEAFF.

The chain employs TRBV19 and TRBJ1-4, with 7 positions matching TRBD1. Germline lookup yields CDR1 LNHDA and CDR2 SQIVND (reference sequence). The CDR3 length is 15 residues. With V trimmed by 9 bases and J by 8 bases, 15 bases remained unmatched. CDR3 sequence reads: CASISARQGQEKLFF. CDR3 nucleotide sequence: TGTGCCAGCATTTCGGCCCGACAGGGACAGGAAAAACTGTTTTTT.

This clone has a single count. The chain employs TRBV27 and TRBJ2-7; 13 bases fit TRBD2. The germline gives CDR1 MNHEY, CDR2 SMNVEV (reference sequence). V dropped 2 bases and J dropped 0; count of bases not matched to a gene: 7. The CDR3 extends over 18 amino acids. CDR3 region: CASSLVGTSGTLSYEQYF. The CDR3 DNA reads as TGTGCCAGCAGTTTAGTAGGGACTAGCGGGACCCTCTCCTACGAGCAGTACTTC.

This clone has a handful of counts. The CDR3 protein is CASSLDRVQTQYF. As DNA, the CDR3 is TGTGCCAGCAGTCTGGACAGGGTACAGACCCAGTACTTC. The chain couples TRBV6-5 to TRBJ2-5, with 8 positions matching TRBD1. Germline V lookup: CDR1 MNHEY, CDR2 SVGAGI. The V gene end was trimmed by 5 bases and the J gene end by 6 bases; junction bases not matched to a gene: 5. CDR3 length: 13 amino acids.

The chain uses TRBV23-1 and TRBJ1-5; possible D gene TRBD1, 5 bases. TRBV23-1 has ORF status, its function being uncertain. CDR3 length equals 16 residues. Deletions cut 0 bases from V and 4 bases from J, with 13 bases between. CDR3 nucleotide sequence: TGCGCCAGCAGTCAATCGGCGGGGGTGGCGAATCAGCCCCAGCATTTT. Translated: CASSQSAGVANQPQHF.

The chain carries TRBV2 and TRBJ2-2, with D perhaps TRBD2 (6 bases). The germline V gene encodes CDR1 SNHLY and CDR2 FYNNEI. This CDR3 comprises 14 residues. V gave up 8 bases and J gave up 0 bases, with 10 bases separating them. For the CDR3, the DNA is TGTGCCAGCGGACTATTCGCGAACACCGGGGAGCTGTTTTTT. Its protein is CASGLFANTGELFF.

This chain links TRBV6-1 with TRBJ2-5, with TRBD1 identical over 7 bases. The J call is uncertain, as TRBJ2-7 better fits the DNA end. Germline V gene sequence: CDR1 MNHNS, CDR2 SASEGT. This CDR3 region has 15 residues. The CDR3 DNA is TGTGCCAGCAGTGGTGCAGGGGGATACTCCTACGAGCAGTACTTC. It specifies CASSGAGGYSYEQYF.

CDR3 nucleotide sequence: TGTGCCAGCAGCAAGGGACTAGCGGGAGATGAGCAGTTCTTC. This encodes CASSKGLAGDEQFF. The V call is TRBV7-9, the J call TRBJ2-1; 14 bases fit TRBD2. Germline V gene lookup returns CDR1 SEHNR and CDR2 FQNEAQ (reference sequence). This CDR3 region has 14 residues. V shed 5 bases and J 8 bases; nucleotides not matched to a gene: 2.

Here the CDR3 DNA reads TGTGCCAGCAGCTGGGACAGGGAGACTGAAGAGCAGTACTTC. Protein: CASSWDRETEEQYF. This chain uses TRBV7-9 with TRBJ2-7; 9 bases are shared with TRBD1. The ends lost 4 bases at V and 7 bases at J; junction bases unmatched: 8. CDR3 size: 14 residues. Germline lookup yields CDR1 SEHNR and CDR2 FQNEAQ (reference sequence).

This sequence joins TRBV5-1 and TRBJ2-4, with a weak D call TRBD1 (7 bases). The V and J ends lost 4 bases and 14 bases respectively, with 19 bases between them. Germline-derived CDR1 and CDR2 are SGHRS and YFSETQ. The CDR3 is 13 amino acids. The CDR3 here is CASSNEVAGQKYF. CDR3 coding DNA: TGCGCCAGCAGCAACGAGGTGGCGGGACAGAAGTACTTC.

The V gene is TRBV7-2, the J gene TRBJ2-1; 9 bases line up with TRBD1. Trimming took 4 bases from V and 0 from J; bases not matched to a gene: 1. The CDR3 covers 15 residues. Germline assignment: CDR1 SGHTA and CDR2 FQGNSA. The CDR3 loop reads CASSSTGGSYNEQFF. The CDR3 bases are TGTGCCAGCAGCTCGACAGGGGGCTCCTACAATGAGCAGTTCTTC.

This clone was picked up a small number of times. CDR3 sequence reads: CASSPGHTANTGELFF. The CDR3 nucleotides read TGCGCCAGCAGCCCTGGACATACCGCGAACACCGGGGAGCTGTTTTTT. This chain joins TRBV4-3 and TRBJ2-2; tentative D call: TRBD1 (5 bases). Trimming left V 4 bases short and J 0 bases short, with 12 bases between. The CDR3 totals 16 residues. Germline CDR1 and CDR2: LGHNA and YSLEER.

The genes are TRBV6-5 and TRBJ1-1, with 9 bases lining up with TRBD1. Germline V CDR1 and CDR2: MNHEY, SVGAGI. V gave up 7 bases and J gave up 4 bases; unmatched junction bases: 7. CDR3 length: 14 residues. The CDR3 DNA sequence: TGTGCCAGCAAGGACAGGGGTTGGGTCACTGAAGCTTTCTTT. Residues: CASKDRGWVTEAFF.

The J gene is TRBJ1-2, the V gene TRBV7-2, with D unclear. V gave up 2 bases and J gave up 2 bases, with 6 bases separating them. This CDR3 is built from 13 residues. Germline loops: CDR1 SGHTA, CDR2 FQGNSA. The CDR3 protein is CASSLPQNYGYTF. The CDR3, as DNA: TGTGCCAGCAGCTTACCCCAGAACTATGGCTACACCTTC.

The genes are TRBV5-1 and TRBJ2-1, with a weak D call TRBD1 (5 bases). The ends were cut back, 0 bases at V and 8 bases at J, with 9 bases in the middle. The CDR3 covers 13 residues. Germline assignment: CDR1 SGHRS and CDR2 YFSETQ. CDR3 DNA sequence: TGCGCCAGCAGCTTGGCCGCAGGGTATGAGCAGTTCTTC. Amino acid sequence: CASSLAAGYEQFF. The complete variable domain, with remaining parts taken from reference TRBV5-1 and TRBJ2-1, reads KAGVTQTPRYLIKTRGQQVTLSCSPISGHRSVSWYQQTPGQGLQFLFEYFSETQRNKGNFPGRFSGRQFSNSRSEMNVSTLELGDSALYLCASSLAAGYEQFFGPGTRLTVL.

CDR3 DNA sequence: TGTGCCAGCACCCTCGCAGGGCTAGCGGGGGGGAATGAGCAGTTCTTC. This sequence encodes CASTLAGLAGGNEQFF. The chain links TRBV11-2 to TRBJ2-1, with 12 bases fitting TRBD2. The CDR3 consists of 16 residues. V shed 7 bases, J shed 7 bases, and the junction held 11 bases outside the gene matches. Germline V lookup: CDR1 SGHAT, CDR2 FQNNGV.

The rearrangement links TRBV20-1 to TRBJ2-1, with D maybe TRBD1 (5 bases). Germline lookup yields CDR1 DFQATT and CDR2 SNEGSKA (reference sequence). Trimming removed 4 bases at V and 6 bases at J, with 7 bases between. The CDR3 runs to 11 residues. DNA for the CDR3: TGCAGTGCTAACCAGGGCAATGAGCAGTTCTTC. It yields the protein CSANQGNEQFF.

The rearrangement joins TRBV29-1 to TRBJ2-5; 9 positions agree with TRBD1. The germline V gene has CDR1 SQVTM and CDR2 ANQGSEA. V lost 5 bases, J lost 1 base, and 2 bases stayed unmatched. The CDR3 is 13 residues long. CDR3 DNA sequence: TGCAGCGTTTCACAGGGGGCCCAAGAGACCCAGTACTTC. Protein: CSVSQGAQETQYF.

V usage is TRBV23-1 and J usage is TRBJ2-5; TRBD2 is a possible D gene (6 bases). TRBV23-1 is an open reading frame whose function is uncertain. The V end was cut by 3 bases, the J end by 5 bases, with 16 bases between. The length of the CDR3 is 15 residues. The CDR3 bases are TGCGCCAGCAGTCAGTTTCTCGGGAGAGGGGAGACCCAGTACTTC. Its protein is CASSQFLGRGETQYF.

This clone was recorded a few times. V usage is TRBV11-2 and J usage is TRBJ1-2; D unresolved. Per germline, CDR1 SGHAT and CDR2 FQNNGV. The length of the CDR3 is 13 residues. Deletions cut 4 bases from V and 6 bases from J, with 12 bases between. CDR3 sequence (DNA): TGTGCCAGCAGCTCCCCCGGGGAGGATGGCTACACCTTC. Its translation: CASSSPGEDGYTF.

This sequence joins TRBV11-3 and TRBJ2-3, with D perhaps matching TRBD1 (5 bases). Trimming shortened V by 4 bases and J by 4 bases, and 9 bases separated the two germline ends. This CDR3 is 13 amino acids long. Germline V gene data show CDR1 as SGHNT and CDR2 as YENEEA. The CDR3 sequence: CASSSLRADTQYF. The CDR3 bases are TGTGCCAGCAGCTCCCTCAGGGCAGATACGCAGTATTTT.

The V and J genes are TRBV10-2 and TRBJ2-2; D unresolved. Germline values: CDR1 WSHSY, CDR2 SAAADI. The V end lost 1 base, the J end lost 0 bases, and 6 bases lay between the germline ends. This CDR3 contains 15 residues. The CDR3 region is CASSEWLANTGELFF. The CDR3 DNA reads as TGCGCCAGCAGTGAGTGGCTAGCGAACACCGGGGAGCTGTTTTTT.